The sample holds many counts of the clone carrying this T cell receptor (beta chain). The antigen remains undetermined. The TCR library protocol was used to attach unique molecular identifiers. These identifiers were attached to individual cDNA molecules. TCRdb analysed the 5' RACE reads with MiXCR anew, one entry per CDR3 protein. The repertoire holds 90,000 to 120,000 distinct CDR3 sequences, with around 10% as singletons. The data belong to a study of early T cells in non-severe SARS-CoV-2 infection. Study-level background: The sequenced material was bulk RNA from unsorted whole blood, and its chains were unpaired.

Study-wide findings and caveats: VDJdb matching skewed toward anti-spike CD8 responses, missing private and CD4 specificities.

This CDR3 region has 15 residues. V shed 6 bases and J shed 4 bases, with 18 bases lying between them. The TCR comes from an adult who was a healthcare worker with PCR-confirmed SARS-CoV-2 infection or an uninfected control (not recorded which). The chain employs TRBV12-3 or TRBV12-4 and TRBJ1-1, with D unclear. Sequenced sample: whole blood. The CDR3 DNA reads as TGTGCCAGCAGCTCCCTTCGTCGGGGTAGCACTGAAGCTTTCTTT. As protein: CASSSLRRGSTEAFF.